The 27 T cell receptor beta chains in this list originate from one sample, sequenced in a study of T-cell memory formation after mild COVID-19. TCRdb recomputed calls from the 5' RACE reads with MiXCR, one row per CDR3 protein. The sample has roughly 450,000 distinct CDR3 sequences; over 15% are singletons. The sequencing sample was made of PBMCs or a T cell subset sorted from them (not recorded which). The receptors originated from a man aged 18 to 35 who had mild COVID-19 (a few samples of this study predate the infection). Cell type and time point are not known.

This clonotype was counted a few times. The chain uses TRBV20-1 and TRBJ2-1; D is unclear. With 2 bases removed from V and 8 bases from J, the gap between germline ends came to 4 bases. This CDR3 has 10 residues. CDR1 is DFQATT and CDR2 is SNEGSKA in the germline V gene (reference sequence). The CDR3 sequence: CSARRHEQFF. The CDR3 DNA reads as TGCAGTGCTAGACGACATGAGCAGTTCTTC.

There are a few counts of this clonotype. The CDR3 spells CASSAISPWEGPQETQYF. CDR3 DNA sequence: TGTGCCAGCAGTGCCATATCCCCCTGGGAGGGCCCCCAAGAGACCCAGTACTTC. The V call is TRBV28, the J call TRBJ2-5, with TRBD2 identical over 7 bases. Per the germline V gene, CDR1 is MDHEN and CDR2 is SYDVKM. The CDR3 has 18 residues. With V trimmed by 5 bases and J by 1 base, 16 bases remained unmatched.

The genes are TRBV5-6 and TRBJ1-1, with 7 bases identical to TRBD1. The V segment lost 3 bases and the J segment 7 bases; nucleotides outside the gene matches: 9. Looked up from germline, CDR1 is SGHDT and CDR2 is YYEEEE. The CDR3 is made up of 14 amino acids. The DNA of the CDR3 is TGTGCCAGCAGCTCCCTCAGGGGGGCACTTGAAGCTTTCTTT. It encodes CASSSLRGALEAFF.

This clonotype was counted many times. V is TRBV7-2 and J is TRBJ2-5; D uncertain. With 0 bases removed from V and 0 bases from J, the gap between germline ends came to 14 bases. CDR3 length equals 17 residues. Germline assignment: CDR1 SGHTA and CDR2 FQGNSA. CDR3 DNA: TGTGCCAGCAGCTTAGCGTTAGATCCGAGGTACCAAGAGACCCAGTACTTC. This gives the protein CASSLALDPRYQETQYF.

This clonotype was counted many times. The CDR3, as DNA: TGTGCCAGCAGCTTAGCCACAGATACGCAGTATTTT. The encoded protein is CASSLATDTQYF. The chain uses TRBV7-6 and TRBJ2-3; D ambiguous. Germline CDR1 reads SGHVS; CDR2 reads FNYEAQ. CDR3 size: 12 residues. The V end lost 0 bases, the J end lost 2 bases, and 0 bases lay between the germline ends.

V usage is TRBV7-2 and J usage is TRBJ1-1, with D unclear. The CDR3 has 13 residues. Trimming took off 5 bases at V and 8 bases at J, with 15 bases between the two ends. Per germline, CDR1 SGHTA and CDR2 FQGNSA. CDR3 loop: CASSARVGTEAFF. The CDR3 nucleotides read TGTGCCAGCAGCGCTAGGGTGGGAACCGAAGCTTTCTTT.

This clonotype was observed a handful of times. The gene calls are TRBV9 and TRBJ2-5; D is possibly TRBD2 (5 bases). V lost 0 bases and J lost 2, with 8 bases in between. The germline gives CDR1 SGDLS, CDR2 YYNGEE. CDR3 length: 14 amino acids. The CDR3 nucleotides read TGTGCCAGCAGCGTAGCTAGCAGGCAAGAGACCCAGTACTTC. It translates to CASSVASRQETQYF.

The V and J genes are TRBV7-2 and TRBJ2-1, with a weak D call TRBD1 (5 bases). Germline V CDR1 and CDR2: SGHTA, FQGNSA. The CDR3 sequence is 13 residues long. The ends were cut back, 5 bases at V and 8 bases at J, with 13 bases in the middle. CDR3 nucleotides: TGTGCCAGCAGCCCTCAGGGAATCGATGAGCAGTTCTTC. It yields the protein CASSPQGIDEQFF.

The chain is built from TRBV20-1 and TRBJ1-1; a weak D match, TRBD1 (5 bases). V was pared by 4 bases and J by 10 bases, with 19 bases between. Germline values: CDR1 DFQATT, CDR2 SNEGSKA (reference sequence). CDR3 length equals 13 residues. The DNA for the CDR3 is TGCAGTGCTAAGTATTTGGCAAACGGGGCAGCTTTCTTT. The encoded protein is CSAKYLANGAAFF.

J is TRBJ1-1 and V is TRBV4-1; D is perhaps TRBD1 (6 bases). The CDR3 has 12 residues. Germline-derived CDR1 and CDR2 are MGHRA and YSYEKL. Between the trimmed V and J ends, which lost 1 base and 11 bases, there was a span of 11 bases. Here the CDR3 reads CASSQGGHGAFF. The CDR3 DNA follows: TGCGCCAGCAGCCAAGGGGGGCACGGGGCTTTCTTT.

This clonotype was recorded a few times. V usage is TRBV20-1 and J usage is TRBJ1-1; D may be TRBD1 (6 bases). This CDR3 is 14 amino acids long. The germline V and J ends were trimmed by 8 bases and 5 bases, with 21 bases remaining between them. Germline loops: CDR1 DFQATT, CDR2 SNEGSKA (reference sequence). The CDR3 region has the DNA TGCAGTATTATGGGGGGCAGGGAGGGGACTGAAGCTTTCTTT. Protein sequence: CSIMGGREGTEAFF.

The sample holds a few counts of this clonotype. CDR3 bases: TGTGCCACCAGCAGAGCTGACAGGGGGCGAGAGACCCAGTACTTC. Translating it yields CATSRADRGRETQYF. This chain connects TRBV15 to TRBJ2-5; 10 nucleotides agree with TRBD1. The V gene end was trimmed by 1 base and the J gene end by 4 bases; junction bases not matched to a gene: 3. CDR3 length: 15 residues. Germline V CDR1 and CDR2: LNHNV, YYDKDF (reference sequence).

This clonotype was recorded a few times. The CDR3 bases are TGCGCCAGCAGCCAGTGGGGACTAGCGGGGGGGAGCTCCTACAATGAGCAGTTCTTC. Translation: CASSQWGLAGGSSYNEQFF. This sequence joins TRBV5-1 and TRBJ2-1; 16 bases map to TRBD2. This CDR3 has 19 amino acids. In germline, CDR1 is SGHRS, CDR2 YFSETQ. With V trimmed by 4 bases and J by 0 bases, 7 bases remained unmatched.

This clonotype was counted only a few times. This chain joins TRBV7-9 and TRBJ2-5; 7 bases fit TRBD1. Germline V gene data show CDR1 as SEHNR and CDR2 as FQNEAQ (reference sequence). Trimming took 2 bases from V and 1 from J; bases not matched to a gene: 7. The CDR3 contains 16 residues. This chain's CDR3 is CASSLSRWDSQETQYF. CDR3 coding DNA: TGTGCCAGCAGCTTAAGTCGCTGGGACAGCCAAGAGACCCAGTACTTC.

The chain couples TRBV4-1 to TRBJ2-7; weak D call: TRBD1 (6 bases). CDR3 size: 14 residues. The V gene's germline CDR1 is MGHRA and CDR2 YSYEKL. The V end was cut by 4 bases, the J end by 5 bases, with 15 bases between. In DNA, the CDR3 is TGCGCCAGCAGCCCCCGACAGGCCTGGGACGAGCAGTACTTC. Its translation: CASSPRQAWDEQYF.

The V and J genes are TRBV7-2 and TRBJ1-5; no definite D call. Trimming removed 3 bases at V and 0 bases at J, with 9 bases between. Germline V gives CDR1 SGHTA, CDR2 FQGNSA. There are 15 residues in the CDR3. CDR3 residues: CASSLADFSNQPQHF. For the CDR3, the DNA is TGTGCCAGCAGCTTGGCAGACTTTAGCAATCAGCCCCAGCATTTT.

This sequence joins TRBV7-9 and TRBJ1-1; TRBD1 matches 9 bases. V lost 4 bases and J lost 0; bases outside the gene matches: 6. Germline V gives CDR1 SEHNR, CDR2 FQNEAQ (reference sequence). The CDR3 covers 16 residues. The CDR3 is CASSSRDREMNTEAFF. CDR3 DNA: TGTGCCAGCAGCTCCAGGGACAGGGAGATGAACACTGAAGCTTTCTTT.

This clonotype was seen a few times. The genes are TRBV29-1 and TRBJ1-2, with D unclear. The germline CDR1 and CDR2 sequences are SQVTM and ANQGSEA. Trimming cost V 7 bases and J 4 bases, with 10 bases left between them. The CDR3 runs to 11 residues. Written as DNA, the CDR3 is TGCAGCGCCTCGCCAGTCTATGGCTACACCTTC. As protein: CSASPVYGYTF.

The chain uses TRBV5-1 and TRBJ2-5; D unresolved. V was trimmed by 0 bases and J by 1 base, leaving 10 bases between them. From germline, CDR1 is SGHRS and CDR2 YFSETQ. This CDR3 is 15 amino acids long. The DNA for the CDR3 is TGCGCCAGCAGCTTGGACCCGGCGGTCCAAGAGACCCAGTACTTC. This translates into CASSLDPAVQETQYF.

The chain has TRBV12-3 or TRBV12-4 and TRBJ1-5; 7 bases are a match to TRBD1. The CDR3 spans 14 residues. V lost 5 bases, J lost 9 bases, and 10 bases stayed unmatched. CDR3 protein: CASSGTAQGLPQHF. In DNA, the CDR3 is TGTGCCAGCAGTGGGACAGCACAGGGGTTGCCCCAGCATTTT.

This clonotype was counted ten times or more. The J gene is TRBJ2-5, the V gene TRBV5-6, with 7 bases identical to TRBD1. Germline CDR1 and CDR2: SGHDT and YYEEEE. With V trimmed by 0 bases and J by 5 bases, 1 base remained unmatched. This CDR3 has 13 amino acids. The CDR3 here is CASSLEQGETQYF. The CDR3 DNA follows: TGTGCCAGCAGCTTGGAACAGGGGGAGACCCAGTACTTC.

This clonotype appeared a few times. The rearrangement links TRBV5-1 to TRBJ1-1; D unclear. V shed 2 bases and J shed 5 bases, with 16 bases lying between them. From germline, CDR1 is SGHRS and CDR2 YFSETQ. This CDR3 has 15 residues. The CDR3 DNA is TGCGCCAGCAGCTTCAATGGGTGGAGTGATACTGAAGCTTTCTTT. Translated: CASSFNGWSDTEAFF.

This clonotype showed up many times. The V gene is TRBV5-6, the J gene TRBJ2-1; D ambiguous. The germline gives CDR1 SGHDT, CDR2 YYEEEE. CDR3 length: 14 amino acids. V lost 2 bases, J lost 5 bases, and 11 bases lay in between. The CDR3 sequence: CASSFPDDHNEQFF. For the CDR3, the DNA is TGTGCCAGCAGCTTCCCCGACGATCACAATGAGCAGTTCTTC.

This clonotype has more than one count but fewer than ten. The chain employs TRBV7-2 and TRBJ2-1, with D uncertain. The CDR3 sequence is 14 residues long. V lost 2 bases and J 7 bases, leaving 12 bases between the germline ends. In germline, CDR1 is SGHTA, CDR2 FQGNSA. CDR3 DNA sequence: TGTGCCAGCAGCTTATTCTCTCGCCGGAATGAGCAGTTCTTC. Encoded protein: CASSLFSRRNEQFF.

This clonotype has a count of ten or more. The chain is built from TRBV3-1 and TRBJ2-5; 8 nucleotides line up with TRBD2. From germline, CDR1 is LGHDT and CDR2 YNNKEL (reference sequence). The ends lost 4 bases at V and 5 bases at J; junction bases unmatched: 12. This CDR3 is built from 16 residues. CDR3 nucleotides: TGTGCCAGCAGCCTGTTTGGGCGGGGGGCCGGGGAGACCCAGTACTTC. Amino acids: CASSLFGRGAGETQYF.

About this clonotype itself: Sequence at one end of the junction differs from germline and may be a read error. This sequence joins TRBV7-7 and TRBJ2-1; D uncertain. The V gene's germline CDR1 is SSHAT and CDR2 FNYEAQ (reference sequence). The CDR3 has 12 amino acids. CDR3 residues: CASSRHEGEQFF. CDR3 sequence (DNA): TGTGCTAGCAGTAGACATGAAGGAGAGCAGTTCTTC.

This clonotype was seen ten or more times. V gene TRBV5-1 combines with J gene TRBJ2-1; 14 bases are a match to TRBD2. CDR1 and CDR2 (germline): SGHRS, YFSETQ. The CDR3 covers 16 residues. After removal of 3 bases from V and 4 bases from J, the junction contained 3 bases not matched to a gene. CDR3: CASSWGLAGDYNEQFF. As DNA, the CDR3 is TGCGCCAGCAGCTGGGGACTAGCGGGGGATTACAATGAGCAGTTCTTC.